This T cell receptor (beta chain) was retrieved from a study of blood T cells in healthy people across ages. Study outcomes and limitations: Diversity estimates drawn from one million T cells were deemed underestimates. In long-lived donors, naive CD4+ cell counts and diversity exceeded those of aged donors.

The CDR3 is 16 amino acids. Germline CDR1 reads MNHEY; CDR2 reads SMNVEV (reference sequence). This clonotype was picked up a small number of times. Its target is unknown. PCR was performed a second time for about 7 to 12 cycles using a sample-barcoded 5' primer and a J-beta primer mix. A minimum of 2.5 million CDR3-containing paired-end reads was obtained for each sample. TCRdb passed the 5' RACE reads through MiXCR, listing each CDR3 protein once. The table shows hundreds of thousands of distinct CDR3 sequences, with 20% to 25% occurring only once. This chain uses TRBV27 with TRBJ2-5, with TRBD2 matching 12 bases. Matching the DNA end better, TRBJ2-1 makes the J call doubtful. This receptor was identified in a man aged 65 to 79 in good health. Material: blood. The CDR3 loop is CASSPRLAGVSIEQFF. The CDR3 DNA reads as TGTGCCAGCAGTCCCCGACTAGCGGGAGTTTCTATTGAGCAGTTCTTC.